This T cell receptor beta chain was recorded in a study of radiotherapy plus CTLA-4 blockade in lung cancer. Study-wide context: Objective responses were seen in about a sixth of patients, disease control in more than 30%.

The assay was immunoSEQ multiplex PCR, and TCRdb's table has in-frame clones only and misses some. The table has around 91,000 clones, 80% to 90% seen once. People whose metastatic non-small-cell lung cancer was chemo-refractory got focal radiation along with CTLA-4 blockade by ipilimumab. The CDR3 spans 17 residues. CDR1 is SGHRS, CDR2 YFSETQ, per germline. The V end was cut by 3 bases, the J end by 0 bases, with 18 bases between. Study-wide findings and caveats: In blood, after radiotherapy plus ipilimumab, tumor-derived TCR clones expanded.

Concerning this clone: Its target is not known.

The chain is built from TRBV5-1 and TRBJ1-2; tentatively, D is TRBD1 (6 bases). This sequence was found in a human donor with non-small cell lung cancer that progressed on radiotherapy plus ipilimumab. Specimen: peripheral blood, collected from a patient treated with radiotherapy plus ipilimumab. The CDR3 loop reads CASSSTGQASPNYGYTF. CDR3 nucleotides: TGCGCCAGCAGCTCAACGGGACAAGCCTCCCCTAACTATGGCTACACCTTC.